What follows are 21 T cell receptor beta chains derived from one specimen sequenced in a study of graft-versus-host responses after intestinal transplantation. TCRdb's copy holds only in-frame clones and misses some; the assay was immunoSEQ multiplex PCR. The profile covers approximately 37,000 clones, with 75% to 90% appearing a single time and roughly 17% taken by the ten largest. Researchers processed graft tissue to release intraepithelial and lamina propria lymphocytes. Here the sequenced sample was ileum tissue, taken 200 to 210 days after intestinal transplant. Receptor source: a human patient who received an intestinal transplant, so some T cells may come from the graft donor.

The chain carries TRBV5-4 and TRBJ2-7, with D possibly TRBD1 on 5 matching bases. Germline V gene data show CDR1 as SGHNT and CDR2 as YYREEE (reference sequence). The CDR3 is 14 residues long. V shed 4 bases and J shed 4 bases, with 15 bases lying between them. Here the CDR3 DNA reads TGTGCCAGCAGCCCGCGGAAGGACAATTACGAGCAGTACTTC. Translated, it gives CASSPRKDNYEQYF.

The V call is TRBV28, the J call TRBJ2-5; D not certain. Germline V lookup: CDR1 MDHEN, CDR2 SYDVKM. Trimming stripped 3 bases from V and 2 bases from J, with 10 bases between. CDR3 length equals 14 residues. The CDR3 DNA reads as TGTGCCAGCAGTTTTCTGGCCCAACAAGAGACCCAGTACTTC. Translation gives CASSFLAQQETQYF. The full variable domain, with the rest looked up from reference TRBV28 and TRBJ2-5, is DVKVTQSSRYLVKRTGEKVFLECVQDMDHENMFWYRQDPGLGLRLIYFSYDVKMKEKGDIPEGYSVSREKKERFSLILESASTNQTSMYLCASSFLAQQETQYFGPGTRLLVL.

The CDR3 spells CASSSPRPGGSTDTQYF. The CDR3 DNA sequence: TGTGCCAGCAGCTCCCCTAGACCGGGGGGCAGCACAGATACGCAGTATTTT. The chain combines TRBV11-2 with TRBJ2-3, with D tentatively TRBD2 (7 bases). This CDR3 spans 17 amino acids. With 4 bases removed from V and 0 bases from J, the gap between germline ends came to 17 bases. Germline V gene sequence: CDR1 SGHAT, CDR2 FQNNGV.

This clone was seen more than once but under ten times. This chain links TRBV7-8 with TRBJ2-7, with TRBD1 matching 7 bases. Germline CDR1 and CDR2: SGHVS and FQNEAQ. The CDR3 has 14 amino acids. After removal of 2 bases from V and 1 base from J, the junction contained 2 bases not matched to a gene. The CDR3 sequence: CASSLYRGSYEQYF. The DNA for the CDR3 is TGTGCCAGCAGCTTATACAGGGGTTCCTACGAGCAGTACTTC.

V is TRBV28 and J is TRBJ1-1; D may be TRBD1 (5 bases). Trimming removed 2 bases at V and 10 bases at J, with 11 bases between. The CDR3 is 12 amino acids. From germline, CDR1 is MDHEN and CDR2 SYDVKM. CDR3 nucleotides: TGTGCCAGCAGTTTAAGCATTGGGGGAGCTTTCTTT. It codes for CASSLSIGGAFF. Full variable domain (missing parts from reference TRBV28 and TRBJ1-1): DVKVTQSSRYLVKRTGEKVFLECVQDMDHENMFWYRQDPGLGLRLIYFSYDVKMKEKGDIPEGYSVSREKKERFSLILESASTNQTSMYLCASSLSIGGAFFGQGTRLTVV.

The chain couples TRBV25-1 to TRBJ2-4, with D perhaps being TRBD1 or TRBD2 (5 bases each). In germline, CDR1 is MGHDK, CDR2 SYGVNS. The length of the CDR3 is 15 residues. Trimming removed 4 bases at V and 7 bases at J, with 17 bases between. The CDR3 DNA is TGTGCCAGCAGTGGAGGTGGGTGGGGGTGGAACATTCAGTACTTC. Translated: CASSGGGWGWNIQYF.

The chain has TRBV13 and TRBJ2-5, with 13 bases lining up with TRBD2. This CDR3 is 16 amino acids long. Germline CDR1 is PRHDT and CDR2 is FYEKMQ (reference sequence). V lost 4 bases, J lost 4 bases, and 6 bases stayed unmatched. Written as DNA, the CDR3 is TGTGCCAGCAGCTCGGGACTAGCGGGGCTCCGAGAGACCCAGTACTTC. Protein: CASSSGLAGLRETQYF.

V gene TRBV29-1 combines with J gene TRBJ2-1; the D is unclear. This CDR3 spans 12 amino acids. Germline lookup yields CDR1 SQVTM and CDR2 ANQGSEA. V was shortened by 7 bases and J by 8 bases, with 15 bases between the two germline ends. CDR3 nucleotide sequence: TGCAGCGCCAAGGGTCAGGTAGATGAGCAGTTCTTC. Its translation is CSAKGQVDEQFF.

The V call is TRBV7-2, the J call TRBJ1-2; D is possibly TRBD1 (5 bases). The CDR3 runs to 12 residues. Trimming left V 5 bases short and J 7 bases short, with 11 bases between. CDR1 is SGHTA and CDR2 is FQGNSA in the germline V gene. CDR3 residues: CASSLQGSGYTF. The CDR3, as DNA: TGTGCCAGCAGCCTCCAGGGCAGTGGCTACACCTTC.

A word on this clone: The sample has other DNA sequences that encode this CDR3 too. The genes are TRBV19 and TRBJ1-2; D ambiguous. The V end was cut by 7 bases, the J end by 4 bases, with 10 bases between. CDR1 LNHDA and CDR2 SQIVND come from the germline V gene (reference sequence). The CDR3 extends over 12 amino acids. CDR3 sequence reads: CASTLGGYGYTF. In DNA, the CDR3 is TGTGCCAGTACCCTTGGAGGCTATGGCTACACCTTC.

This rearrangement joins TRBV5-4 to TRBJ2-1; TRBD2 matches at 10 bases. V gave up 2 bases and J gave up 4 bases; unmatched junction bases: 9. CDR1 SGHNT and CDR2 YYREEE come from the germline V gene (reference sequence). The length of the CDR3 is 17 residues. The CDR3 nucleotides read TGTGCCAGCAGCTTAGGGGGCGGGACTAGCGCATACAATGAGCAGTTCTTC. The encoded protein is CASSLGGGTSAYNEQFF.

This clone was counted between two and nine times. The rearrangement links TRBV6-1 to TRBJ1-4, with unresolved D. The germline V gene has CDR1 MNHNS and CDR2 SASEGT. The CDR3 sequence is 13 residues long. The V gene lost 8 bases and the J gene lost 5 bases, with 12 bases spanning the gap. The CDR3 sequence is CASLDGYNEKLFF. The CDR3 region has the DNA TGTGCCAGCCTCGACGGGTACAATGAAAAACTGTTTTTT.

The chain couples TRBV5-1 to TRBJ2-2; D is possibly TRBD1 or TRBD2 (5 bases each). V gave up 7 bases and J gave up 6 bases, with 22 bases separating them. There are 16 residues in the CDR3. Per germline, CDR1 SGHRS and CDR2 YFSETQ. Here the CDR3 reads CASGALNGLQAGELFF. The CDR3 nucleotides are TGCGCCAGCGGGGCCCTTAACGGACTGCAAGCCGGGGAGCTGTTTTTT.

The J gene is TRBJ2-1, the V gene TRBV27; 9 nucleotides align to TRBD1. V lost 6 bases and J lost 9; bases outside the gene matches: 18. CDR1 is MNHEY and CDR2 is SMNVEV in the germline V gene (reference sequence). CDR3 length: 17 residues. The CDR3 reads CASSPIAPGQGGGEQFF. CDR3 in DNA: TGTGCCAGCAGCCCAATCGCCCCGGGACAGGGAGGTGGTGAGCAGTTCTTC.

The chain recombines TRBV6-1 with TRBJ2-3; TRBD2 agrees at 8 bases. The germline V gene encodes CDR1 MNHNS and CDR2 SASEGT. The CDR3 sequence is 14 residues long. Trimming took 6 bases from V and 6 from J; bases not matched to a gene: 8. The DNA of the CDR3 is TGTGCCAGCAGCCAAAGCGGGAGTCCCGATACGCAGTATTTT. Translation: CASSQSGSPDTQYF.

The J gene is TRBJ1-5, the V gene TRBV7-8, with D maybe TRBD1 (5 bases). The ends were cut back, 11 bases at V and 2 bases at J, with 13 bases in the middle. The CDR3 loop spans 13 amino acids. Germline loops: CDR1 SGHVS, CDR2 FQNEAQ. This CDR3 reads CAGVRGGNQPQHF. In nucleotides, the CDR3 is TGTGCCGGCGTGCGGGGCGGCAATCAGCCCCAGCATTTT.

The J gene is TRBJ1-5, the V gene TRBV19; no reliable D call. Trimming cost V 1 base and J 2 bases, with 12 bases left between them. Germline V gene lookup returns CDR1 LNHDA and CDR2 SQIVND (reference sequence). The length of the CDR3 is 16 residues. CDR3 sequence: CASSIVPWERNQPQHF. The DNA of the CDR3 is TGTGCCAGTAGTATAGTTCCCTGGGAGCGCAATCAGCCCCAGCATTTT. The full variable domain, with the rest looked up from reference TRBV19 and TRBJ1-5, is DGGITQSPKYLFRKEGQNVTLSCEQNLNHDAMYWYRQDPGQGLRLIYYSQIVNDFQKGDIAEGYSVSREKKESFPLTVTSAQKNPTAFYLCASSIVPWERNQPQHFGDGTRLSIL.

The genes are TRBV30 and TRBJ2-7, with 12 bases identical to TRBD2. This CDR3 is built from 15 residues. Losses at the gene ends were 0 bases for V and 6 bases for J; bases not matched to a gene: 6. Germline CDR1 is GTSNPN and CDR2 is SVGIG (reference sequence). CDR3 amino acids: CAWSVGLAGRGEQYF. CDR3 bases: TGTGCCTGGAGTGTAGGACTAGCGGGGAGGGGCGAGCAGTACTTC.

The chain links TRBV27 to TRBJ1-6; 8 bases are a match to TRBD1. This CDR3 contains 16 residues. Per germline, CDR1 MNHEY and CDR2 SMNVEV (reference sequence). V gave up 2 bases and J gave up 9 bases; unmatched junction bases: 9. The CDR3 reads CASSLLQQGAGSPLHF. The DNA for the CDR3 is TGTGCCAGCAGTTTACTCCAGCAGGGGGCAGGTTCACCCCTCCACTTT.

V usage is TRBV30 and J usage is TRBJ1-5; possible D gene TRBD1, 5 bases. V was trimmed by 2 bases and J by 7 bases, leaving 15 bases between them. Germline-derived CDR1 and CDR2 are GTSNPN and SVGIG (reference sequence). The CDR3 runs 14 residues. As DNA, the CDR3 is TGTGCCTGGAGTCGGCAGGCGGGGCAGCAGCCCCAGCATTTT. This gives the protein CAWSRQAGQQPQHF.

Written as DNA, the CDR3 is TGCGCCAGCAGCCAAGGCCTGGGGGCCGGGACTAATGAAAAACTGTTTTTT. Protein product: CASSQGLGAGTNEKLFF. V usage is TRBV4-1 and J usage is TRBJ1-4; weak D call: TRBD1 (6 bases). Germline CDR1 is MGHRA and CDR2 is YSYEKL. There are 17 residues in the CDR3. The V end lost 1 base, the J end lost 2 bases, and 14 bases lay between the germline ends.